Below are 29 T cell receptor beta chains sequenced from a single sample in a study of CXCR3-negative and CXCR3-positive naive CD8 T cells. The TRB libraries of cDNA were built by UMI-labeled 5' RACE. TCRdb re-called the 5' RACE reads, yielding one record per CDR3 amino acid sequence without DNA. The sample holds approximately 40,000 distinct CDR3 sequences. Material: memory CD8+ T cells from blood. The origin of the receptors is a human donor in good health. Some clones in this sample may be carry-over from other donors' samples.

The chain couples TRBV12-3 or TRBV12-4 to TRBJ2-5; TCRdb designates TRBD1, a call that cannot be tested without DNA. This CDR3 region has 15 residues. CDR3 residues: CASSLGGRTQETQYF.

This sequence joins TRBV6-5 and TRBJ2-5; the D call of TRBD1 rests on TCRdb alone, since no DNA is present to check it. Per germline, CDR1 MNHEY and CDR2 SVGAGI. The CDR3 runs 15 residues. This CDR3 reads CASSPGTVSGETQYF.

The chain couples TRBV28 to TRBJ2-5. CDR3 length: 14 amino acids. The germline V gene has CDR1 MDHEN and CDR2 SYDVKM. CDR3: CASSLTLNEETQYF.

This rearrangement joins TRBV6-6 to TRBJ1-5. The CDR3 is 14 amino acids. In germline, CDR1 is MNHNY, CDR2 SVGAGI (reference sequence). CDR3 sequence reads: CASSYRFDLQPQHF.

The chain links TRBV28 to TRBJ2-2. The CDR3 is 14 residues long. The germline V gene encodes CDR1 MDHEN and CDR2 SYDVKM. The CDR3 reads CASSLFDDTGELFF.

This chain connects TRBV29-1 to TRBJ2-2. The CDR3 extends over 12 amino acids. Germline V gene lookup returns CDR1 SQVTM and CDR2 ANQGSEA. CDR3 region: CSVRLSYGELFF.

The CDR3 here is CASSQENIIGTSPVDGYTF. The chain couples TRBV4-3 to TRBJ1-2; the TRBD1 assignment by TCRdb is unverifiable without DNA. The germline V gene has CDR1 LGHNA and CDR2 YSLEER. CDR3 length: 19 amino acids.

This CDR3 reads CASRSSGGAGYEQFF. The genes are TRBV19 and TRBJ2-1; TCRdb picks TRBD2, but there is no DNA to check that call. CDR3 length: 15 residues. Germline CDR1 reads LNHDA; CDR2 reads SQIVND (reference sequence).

This CDR3 is CASSQEWRGPMNTEAFF. This sequence joins TRBV14 and TRBJ1-1; TCRdb gives TRBD1 as the D gene, but with no DNA this cannot be confirmed. Germline loops: CDR1 SGHDN, CDR2 FVKESK. The CDR3 is 17 residues long.

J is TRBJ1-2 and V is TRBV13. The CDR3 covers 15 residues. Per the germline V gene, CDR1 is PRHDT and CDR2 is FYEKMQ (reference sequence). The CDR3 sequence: CASSPGPASGDGYTF.

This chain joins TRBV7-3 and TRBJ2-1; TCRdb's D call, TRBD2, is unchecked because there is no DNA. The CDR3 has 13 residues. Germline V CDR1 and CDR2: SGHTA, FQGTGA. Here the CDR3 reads CASSPLPEGEQFF.

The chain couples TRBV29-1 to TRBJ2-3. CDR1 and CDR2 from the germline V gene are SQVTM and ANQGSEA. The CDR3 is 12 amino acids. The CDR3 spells CSVELGTDTQYF.

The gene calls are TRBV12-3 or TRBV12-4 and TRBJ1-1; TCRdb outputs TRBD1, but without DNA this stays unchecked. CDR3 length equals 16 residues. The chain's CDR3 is CASSSPSSTAGTEAFF.

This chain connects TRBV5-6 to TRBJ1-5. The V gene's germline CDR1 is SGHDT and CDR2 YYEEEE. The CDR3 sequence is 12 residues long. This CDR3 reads CASSALNQPQHF.

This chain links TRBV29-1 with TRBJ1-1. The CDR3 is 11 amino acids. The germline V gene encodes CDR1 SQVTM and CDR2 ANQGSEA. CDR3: CSIGMNTEAFF.

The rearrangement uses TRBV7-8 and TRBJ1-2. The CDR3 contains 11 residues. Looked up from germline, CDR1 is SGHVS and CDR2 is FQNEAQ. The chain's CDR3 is CASSSGGGYTF.

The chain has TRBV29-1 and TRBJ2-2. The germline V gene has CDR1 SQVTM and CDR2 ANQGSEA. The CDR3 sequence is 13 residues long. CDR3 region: CSVDPGKTGELFF.

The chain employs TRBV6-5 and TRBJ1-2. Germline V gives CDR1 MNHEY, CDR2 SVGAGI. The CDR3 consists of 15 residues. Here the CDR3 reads CASRKPGLGGYGYTF.

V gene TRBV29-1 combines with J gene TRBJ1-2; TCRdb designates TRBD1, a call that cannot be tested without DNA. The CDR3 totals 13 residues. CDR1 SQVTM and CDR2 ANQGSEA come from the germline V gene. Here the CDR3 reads CSVGFPGDYGYTF.

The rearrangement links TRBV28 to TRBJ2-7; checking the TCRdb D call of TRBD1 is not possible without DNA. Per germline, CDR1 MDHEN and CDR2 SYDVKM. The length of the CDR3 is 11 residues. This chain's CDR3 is CASSFGQVAYF.

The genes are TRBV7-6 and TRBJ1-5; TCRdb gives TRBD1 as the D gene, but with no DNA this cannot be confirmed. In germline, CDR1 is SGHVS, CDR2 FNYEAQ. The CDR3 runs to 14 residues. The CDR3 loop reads CASSPGQGNQPQHF. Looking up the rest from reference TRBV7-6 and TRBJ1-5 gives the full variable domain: GAGVSQSPRYKVTKRGQDVALRCDPISGHVSLYWYRQALGQGPEFLTYFNYEAQQDKSGLPNDRFSAERPEGSISTLTIQRTEQRDSAMYRCASSPGQGNQPQHFGDGTRLSIL.

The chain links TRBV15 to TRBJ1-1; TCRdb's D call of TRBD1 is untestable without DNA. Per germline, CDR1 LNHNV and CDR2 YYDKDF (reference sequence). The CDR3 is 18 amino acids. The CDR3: CATSRPPGTGDPNTEAFF.

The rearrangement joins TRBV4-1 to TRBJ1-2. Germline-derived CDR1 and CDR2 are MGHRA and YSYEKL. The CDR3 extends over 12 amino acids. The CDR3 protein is CASSQDGRRYTF.

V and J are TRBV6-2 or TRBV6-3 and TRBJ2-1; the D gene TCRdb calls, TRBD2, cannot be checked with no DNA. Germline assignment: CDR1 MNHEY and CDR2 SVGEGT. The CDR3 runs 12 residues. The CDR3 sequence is CASSYGGKTEFF.

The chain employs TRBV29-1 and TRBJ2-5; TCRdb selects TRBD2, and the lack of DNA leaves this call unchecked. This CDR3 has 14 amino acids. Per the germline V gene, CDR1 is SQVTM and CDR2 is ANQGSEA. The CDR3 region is CSVEPLAGEETQYF.

CDR3 amino acids: CASSQDFRLISSGVTASTDTQYF. The chain carries TRBV3-1 and TRBJ2-3; as DNA is missing, the TRBD2 call by TCRdb cannot be tested. Germline V lookup: CDR1 LGHDT, CDR2 YNNKEL (reference sequence). The CDR3 runs to 23 residues.

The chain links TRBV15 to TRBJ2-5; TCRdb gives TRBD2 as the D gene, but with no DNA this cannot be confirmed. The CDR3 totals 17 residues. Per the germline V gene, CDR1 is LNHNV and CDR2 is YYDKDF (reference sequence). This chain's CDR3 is CATSLLSGSGNRETQYF.

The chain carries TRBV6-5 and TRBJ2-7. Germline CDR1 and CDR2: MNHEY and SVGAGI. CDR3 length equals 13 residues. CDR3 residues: CASSYSQVYEQYF.

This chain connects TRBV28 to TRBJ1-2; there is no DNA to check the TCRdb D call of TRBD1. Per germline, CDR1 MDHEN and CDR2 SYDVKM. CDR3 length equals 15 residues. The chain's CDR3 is CASSPDSRLNYGYTF.